This T cell receptor beta chain was recorded in a study of vaccination effects on CD4 cells after COVID-19. Germline V gene data show CDR1 as SGHRS and CDR2 as YFSETQ. V shed 0 bases and J 9 bases; nucleotides not matched to a gene: 5. CDR3 length equals 14 residues. Measured with immunoSEQ multiplex PCR; TCRdb has only the in-frame clones, and not every one. There are about 65,000 clones in the sample; roughly 76% occur only once, and approximately 2.6% lies in the top ten. In the case of this clone: Antigen specificity is unknown.

Before sequencing took place, the ViraFEST assay used viral peptide pools to expand antigen-specific CD4+ T cells. Researchers isolated CD4+ T cells once about 11 days of culture had elapsed. Having tested negative for nucleocapsid antibodies, the vaccine recipients showed no prior SARS-CoV-2 infection. Cultures had half their medium replaced with IL-2 medium on days 3 and 7. The source is a human donor who received a COVID-19 vaccine. The sequencing used CD4+ T cells from PBMCs cultured with HCoV-NL63 spike peptides, collected before COVID-19 vaccination. This rearrangement joins TRBV5-1 to TRBJ2-1, with 8 bases lining up with TRBD2. CDR3 sequence reads: CASSLDSGGREQFF. DNA for the CDR3: TGCGCCAGCAGCTTGGATTCGGGGGGGCGTGAGCAGTTCTTC.